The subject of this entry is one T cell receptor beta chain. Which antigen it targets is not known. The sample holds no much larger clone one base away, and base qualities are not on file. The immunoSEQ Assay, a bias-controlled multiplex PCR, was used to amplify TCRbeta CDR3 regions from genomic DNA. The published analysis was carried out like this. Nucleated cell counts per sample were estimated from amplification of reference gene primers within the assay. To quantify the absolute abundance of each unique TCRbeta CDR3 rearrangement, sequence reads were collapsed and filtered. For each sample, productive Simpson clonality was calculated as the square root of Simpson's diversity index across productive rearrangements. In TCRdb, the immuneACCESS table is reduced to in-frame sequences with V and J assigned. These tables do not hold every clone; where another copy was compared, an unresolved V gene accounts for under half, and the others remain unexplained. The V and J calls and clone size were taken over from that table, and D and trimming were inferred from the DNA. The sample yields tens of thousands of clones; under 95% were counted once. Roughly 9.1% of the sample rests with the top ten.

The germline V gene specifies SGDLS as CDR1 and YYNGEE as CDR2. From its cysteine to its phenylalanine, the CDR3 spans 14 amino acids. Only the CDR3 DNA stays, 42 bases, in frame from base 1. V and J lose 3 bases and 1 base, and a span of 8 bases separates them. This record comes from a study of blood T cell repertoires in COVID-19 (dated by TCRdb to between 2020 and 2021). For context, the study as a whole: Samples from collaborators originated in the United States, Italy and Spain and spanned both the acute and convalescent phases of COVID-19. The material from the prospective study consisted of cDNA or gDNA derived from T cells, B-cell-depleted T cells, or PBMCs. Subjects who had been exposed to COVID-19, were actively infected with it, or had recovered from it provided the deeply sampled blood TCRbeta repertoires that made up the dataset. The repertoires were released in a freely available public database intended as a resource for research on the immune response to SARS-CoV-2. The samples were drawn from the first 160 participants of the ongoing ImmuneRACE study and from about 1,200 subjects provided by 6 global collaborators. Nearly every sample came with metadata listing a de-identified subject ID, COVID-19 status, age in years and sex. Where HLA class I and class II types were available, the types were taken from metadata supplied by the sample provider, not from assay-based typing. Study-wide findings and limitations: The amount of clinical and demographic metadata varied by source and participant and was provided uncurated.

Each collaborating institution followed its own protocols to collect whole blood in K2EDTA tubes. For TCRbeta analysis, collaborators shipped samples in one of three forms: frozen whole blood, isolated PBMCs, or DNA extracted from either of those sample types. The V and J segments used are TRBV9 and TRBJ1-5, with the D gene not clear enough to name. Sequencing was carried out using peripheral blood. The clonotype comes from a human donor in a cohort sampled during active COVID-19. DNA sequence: TGTGCCAGCAGCGGAGACATCAGCAATCAGCCCCAGCATTTT. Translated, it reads CASSGDISNQPQHF.